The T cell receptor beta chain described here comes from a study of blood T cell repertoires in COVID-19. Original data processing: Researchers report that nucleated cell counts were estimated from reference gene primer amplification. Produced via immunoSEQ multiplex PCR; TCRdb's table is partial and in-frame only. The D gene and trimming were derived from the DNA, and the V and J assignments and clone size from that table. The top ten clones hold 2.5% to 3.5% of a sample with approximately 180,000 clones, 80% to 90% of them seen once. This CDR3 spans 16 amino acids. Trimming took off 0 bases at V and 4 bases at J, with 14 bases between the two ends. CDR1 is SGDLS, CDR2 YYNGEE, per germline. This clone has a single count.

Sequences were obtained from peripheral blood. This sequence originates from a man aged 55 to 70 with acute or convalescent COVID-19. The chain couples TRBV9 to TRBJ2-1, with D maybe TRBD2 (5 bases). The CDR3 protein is CASSVVERKNYNEQFF. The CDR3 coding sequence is TGTGCCAGCAGCGTAGTGGAGCGGAAAAATTACAATGAGCAGTTCTTC.